This TCR beta chain is drawn from a study of shared clonotypes between healthy human individuals. Study at large: Per donor, three plates held CD4 naive cells, three held CD4 memory, two held CD8 naive and one held CD8 memory.

Assay: immunoSEQ multiplex PCR; the TCRdb copy retains only in-frame clones and omits some. The sample has 2 million to 3 million clones; over 85% are singletons. The CDR3 sequence is 13 residues long. V was shortened by 1 base and J by 7 bases, with 7 bases between the two germline ends. Germline-derived CDR1 and CDR2 are SGHTA and FQGNSA. The CD4+ fraction was divided into a CD45RA+ naive subset and a CD45RA-negative memory subset. The V call is TRBV7-2, the J call TRBJ1-4, with D hard to call. The sequence was obtained from a man younger than 35 in good health. Some clones in this sample may be carry-over from other donors' samples. Sequenced material: naive CD4+ T cells from PBMCs. The subset: CD45RA+ positively selected. The CDR3 reads CASSLEAGEKLFF. DNA of the CDR3: TGTGCCAGCAGCTTAGAGGCAGGTGAAAAACTGTTTTTT.